Included here is one T cell receptor (beta chain) sequence, with context. Its matching antigen is unknown. Profiling relied on immunoSEQ multiplex PCR, and the TCRdb table lists in-frame clones only, not all of them. Counted here are approximately 150,000 clones, approximately 92% occurring once; the ten biggest clones make up over 1.5%. The sample comes from a study of T cell responses to AZD1222 COVID-19 vaccine. Study-wide background: Investigators merged groups given second doses at roughly 4 or roughly 12 weeks.

V shed 2 bases and J shed 3 bases, with 17 bases lying between them. CDR1 and CDR2 (germline): SGHRS, YFSETQ. The CDR3 consists of 16 residues. Study-level results: No day 14 peak samples; only post-peak repertoires were characterized. Baseline seropositivity characterized only a handful of AZD1222 recipients. The donor group comprised mostly white British people and more females; the analysis possibly underestimated clonal diversity.

The gene calls are TRBV5-1 and TRBJ2-5, with D perhaps given as TRBD1 or TRBD2 (5 bases each). The receptor comes from an adult in good health. The sequences come from peripheral blood, collected on day 0 of AZD1222 vaccination. Here the CDR3 reads CASSFHRGSIKETQYF. The CDR3 bases are TGCGCCAGCAGCTTCCACCGGGGCAGCATAAAAGAGACCCAGTACTTC.